This T cell receptor (beta chain) was identified in a study of blood T cell repertoires in COVID-19. This clone was detected only a few times. Original handling: Amplifying reference gene primers gave estimates of nucleated cell counts. Clones were read by immunoSEQ multiplex PCR, and TCRdb kept only the in-frame ones, dropping some. V, J and clone size were drawn from that table, and D and trimming were deduced from the DNA. Among 150,000 to 200,000 clones listed, approximately 89% were seen once. This CDR3 is 16 amino acids long. V was pared by 1 base and J by 6 bases, with 14 bases between. In germline, CDR1 is KGHDR, CDR2 SFDVKD.

J is TRBJ2-2 and V is TRBV24-1; tentatively, D is TRBD1 (5 bases). The source material was peripheral blood. This clonotype was sampled from a man aged 70-80 years with acute or convalescent COVID-19. For the CDR3, the DNA is TGTGCCACCAGTGATTTCGTGGCAGGGAAACCCGGGGAGCTGTTTTTT. As protein: CATSDFVAGKPGELFF.